The 18 T cell receptor beta chains reported below all come from one sample, sequenced in a study of identical twins. TCRdb ran MiXCR on the 5' RACE reads and lists one entry per CDR3 protein. The sample lists 400,000 to 500,000 distinct CDR3 sequences, less than 20% occurring once. Sequenced sample: naive T cells sorted from blood. The receptors originated from a man aged 45-65 years in good health.

The chain links TRBV20-1 to TRBJ2-3, with 7 bases matching TRBD2. The CDR3 sequence is 14 residues long. In germline, CDR1 is DFQATT, CDR2 SNEGSKA (reference sequence). The V segment lost 8 bases and the J segment 5 bases; nucleotides outside the gene matches: 13. CDR3 in amino acids: CSSLKGGPRDTQYF. In nucleotides, the CDR3 is TGCAGTTCATTAAAGGGAGGGCCCCGAGATACGCAGTATTTT.

The table lists this clonotype with a few counts. The V gene is TRBV20-1, the J gene TRBJ2-3; 7 bases are shared with TRBD2. The CDR3 sequence is 13 residues long. The V and J ends lost 6 bases and 5 bases, in that order; junction bases with no gene match: 8. CDR1 DFQATT and CDR2 SNEGSKA come from the germline V gene (reference sequence). The CDR3 DNA is TGCAGTGCCCAGCGGGGAGTAAGAGATACGCAGTATTTT. It encodes CSAQRGVRDTQYF.

This clonotype was seen at least ten times. The rearrangement links TRBV12-3 or TRBV12-4 to TRBJ2-3; 7 bases line up with TRBD1. The ends lost 4 bases at V and 0 bases at J; junction bases unmatched: 4. CDR3 length equals 15 residues. The CDR3 DNA reads TGTGCCAGCAGTTCCTGGGACAGAAGCACAGATACGCAGTATTTT. The encoded protein is CASSSWDRSTDTQYF.

The chain employs TRBV19 and TRBJ2-1; 7 nucleotides line up with TRBD2. J lost 7 bases, V lost 1 base, and 7 bases had no gene match. Germline CDR1 and CDR2: LNHDA and SQIVND (reference sequence). This CDR3 is built from 15 residues. CDR3 loop: CASSIGLAWRNEQFF. The CDR3 bases are TGTGCCAGTAGTATAGGACTAGCCTGGAGGAATGAGCAGTTCTTC.

The V gene is TRBV5-1, the J gene TRBJ1-6; D is uncertain. The V gene lost 4 bases and the J gene lost 1 base, with 6 bases spanning the gap. Germline CDR1 SGHRS, CDR2 YFSETQ. The CDR3 has 14 residues. The CDR3 DNA reads TGCGCCAGCAGCGAGCAGTCCTATAATTCACCCCTCCACTTT. Translating gives CASSEQSYNSPLHF.

This clonotype appeared once. The CDR3 DNA reads as TGTGCCAGCAGCCTGAGGGTTAGGGGGCGCCGGGGCTACACCTTC. Its translation is CASSLRVRGRRGYTF. This chain connects TRBV13 to TRBJ1-2, with 7 nucleotides matching TRBD1. Germline assignment: CDR1 PRHDT and CDR2 FYEKMQ (reference sequence). Germline trimming cut 5 bases from V and 8 bases from J; bases unmatched to any gene: 14. This CDR3 contains 15 residues.

This rearrangement joins TRBV5-1 to TRBJ2-3, with TRBD2 identical over 12 bases. The CDR3 contains 16 residues. V lost 4 bases and J lost 7; bases outside the gene matches: 10. Germline CDR1 and CDR2: SGHRS and YFSETQ. CDR3 nucleotide sequence: TGCGCCAGCAGCGAGACTAGCGGGGGACCTCGCCATACGCAGTATTTT. Translated: CASSETSGGPRHTQYF.

This clonotype was recorded a few times. V and J are TRBV29-1 and TRBJ1-2, with 7 bases lining up with TRBD1. The length of the CDR3 is 11 residues. Germline CDR1 SQVTM, CDR2 ANQGSEA. With V trimmed by 2 bases and J by 8 bases, 2 bases remained unmatched. CDR3 protein: CSVERGRGYTF. CDR3 nucleotide sequence: TGCAGCGTTGAAAGGGGGCGAGGCTACACCTTC.

This clonotype came up many times. This chain links TRBV7-9 with TRBJ2-1; D not resolved. This CDR3 region has 11 residues. The ends were cut back, 2 bases at V and 14 bases at J, with 10 bases in the middle. Germline CDR1 reads SEHNR; CDR2 reads FQNEAQ (reference sequence). CDR3 in DNA: TGTGCCAGCAGCTTATCGCCTCACGAGTTCTTC. Amino acids: CASSLSPHEFF.

This clonotype was counted many times. V and J are TRBV18 and TRBJ2-4; 9 bases align to TRBD1. The CDR3 is 17 amino acids. The ends lost 3 bases at V and 0 bases at J; junction bases unmatched: 6. Germline assignment: CDR1 KGHSH and CDR2 LQKENI. The CDR3 sequence is CASSPPGQGLAKNIQYF. The CDR3 DNA reads TGTGCCAGCTCACCGCCGGGACAGGGACTAGCCAAAAACATTCAGTACTTC.

Points on this clonotype: Germline is not matched at one junction end, which may reflect a read error. The genes are TRBV7-7 and TRBJ2-3; D uncertain. The CDR3 spans 13 residues. CDR1 is SSHAT, CDR2 FNYEAQ, per germline (reference sequence). CDR3 sequence: CASSLGLGDTQYF. In DNA form, the CDR3 reads TGTGCTAGCAGCTTAGGCTTGGGAGATACGCAGTATTTT.

The sample holds many counts of this clonotype. CDR3 bases: TGCGCCAGCAGCTTACGCCTGGAGAATGGCTACACCTTC. Residues: CASSLRLENGYTF. The chain couples TRBV5-1 to TRBJ1-2; no clear D. CDR1 and CDR2 (germline): SGHRS, YFSETQ. Trimming left V 2 bases short and J 6 bases short, with 11 bases between. The length of the CDR3 is 13 residues.

At least ten counts were recorded for this clonotype. The chain recombines TRBV27 with TRBJ2-7; 7 bases line up with TRBD1. Germline values: CDR1 MNHEY, CDR2 SMNVEV (reference sequence). This CDR3 has 15 amino acids. Losses at the gene ends were 3 bases for V and 3 bases for J; bases not matched to a gene: 8. The CDR3 sequence: CASSFIGQAFYEQYF. Here the CDR3 DNA reads TGTGCCAGCAGTTTTATAGGACAGGCGTTCTACGAGCAGTACTTC.

The J gene is TRBJ1-1, the V gene TRBV4-2; D is uncertain. Germline lookup yields CDR1 LGHNA and CDR2 YNFKEQ. The CDR3 length is 16 residues. Trimming took 0 bases from V and 2 from J, leaving 13 bases between them. The CDR3 DNA sequence: TGTGCCAGCAGCCAAGAGCGTGGAGGGTTAAACACTGAAGCTTTCTTT. It yields the protein CASSQERGGLNTEAFF.

This clonotype was recorded a few times. This chain links TRBV12-3 or TRBV12-4 with TRBJ1-2; D is unresolved. V shed 6 bases and J shed 4 bases, with 9 bases lying between them. CDR3 length equals 12 residues. CDR3 sequence: CASSARGYGYTF. As DNA, the CDR3 is TGTGCCAGCAGCGCAAGAGGCTATGGCTACACCTTC.

Only a few counts were recorded for this clonotype. The chain recombines TRBV28 with TRBJ2-5; TRBD1 aligns across 11 bases. CDR3 size: 16 residues. CDR1 and CDR2 from the germline V gene are MDHEN and SYDVKM. Trimming at V came to 5 bases and at J to 4 bases, leaving 9 bases not matched to a gene. CDR3: CASSPGQGVGLETQYF. The CDR3 DNA follows: TGTGCCAGCAGTCCGGGACAGGGGGTGGGTTTAGAGACCCAGTACTTC.

The CDR3 region has the DNA TGCAGTGCTAGACCAGGCCTCTATGGCTACACCTTC. Encoded protein: CSARPGLYGYTF. The chain employs TRBV20-1 and TRBJ1-2; D unresolved. The CDR3 sequence is 12 residues long. V shed 2 bases and J shed 4 bases, with 8 bases lying between them. Germline V CDR1 and CDR2: DFQATT, SNEGSKA (reference sequence).

This chain links TRBV12-3 or TRBV12-4 with TRBJ1-1, with D hard to call. Trimming removed 1 base at V and 4 bases at J, with 4 bases between. This CDR3 spans 12 amino acids. The CDR3 DNA reads TGTGCCAGCAGTTTAGTGGCCACTGAAGCTTTCTTT. Translated: CASSLVATEAFF.